The present entry profiles one T cell receptor (beta chain) with its context. Its antigen is unidentified. This specimen comes from a study of cytomegalovirus exposure and HLA in healthy donors. Overall study results and limits: Reported performance of the classifier showed diagnosis of cytomegalovirus status with high specificity and sensitivity. An observed cluster of highly shared sequence variants was recorded as a likely sequencing artifact.

There are 15 residues in the CDR3. Germline V gives CDR1 MNHNY, CDR2 SVGAGI (reference sequence). Trimming removed 7 bases from V and 1 base from J; junction bases left unmatched: 7. The PCR was carried out with 60 Vbeta primers and 13 Jbeta primers. Per the original data handling: An analysis that came later counted tens of millions of unique TCR beta chains, approximately 10 million shared. The data were produced by immunoSEQ multiplex PCR, yet TCRdb's version contains in-frame clones alone and is incomplete. The V and J calls and the clone size are those of that table, but D and trimming were determined from the DNA. Here the sample spans roughly 77,000 clones, about 73% being singletons.

The sequenced sample was PBMCs. The chain combines TRBV6-6 with TRBJ1-1; TRBD1 matches at 9 bases. This clonotype was obtained from a man aged 40-49 years in good health and CMV-seronegative. The CDR3 reads CASTQKTGGNTEAFF. DNA of the CDR3: TGTGCCAGCACCCAGAAGACAGGGGGGAACACTGAAGCTTTCTTT.